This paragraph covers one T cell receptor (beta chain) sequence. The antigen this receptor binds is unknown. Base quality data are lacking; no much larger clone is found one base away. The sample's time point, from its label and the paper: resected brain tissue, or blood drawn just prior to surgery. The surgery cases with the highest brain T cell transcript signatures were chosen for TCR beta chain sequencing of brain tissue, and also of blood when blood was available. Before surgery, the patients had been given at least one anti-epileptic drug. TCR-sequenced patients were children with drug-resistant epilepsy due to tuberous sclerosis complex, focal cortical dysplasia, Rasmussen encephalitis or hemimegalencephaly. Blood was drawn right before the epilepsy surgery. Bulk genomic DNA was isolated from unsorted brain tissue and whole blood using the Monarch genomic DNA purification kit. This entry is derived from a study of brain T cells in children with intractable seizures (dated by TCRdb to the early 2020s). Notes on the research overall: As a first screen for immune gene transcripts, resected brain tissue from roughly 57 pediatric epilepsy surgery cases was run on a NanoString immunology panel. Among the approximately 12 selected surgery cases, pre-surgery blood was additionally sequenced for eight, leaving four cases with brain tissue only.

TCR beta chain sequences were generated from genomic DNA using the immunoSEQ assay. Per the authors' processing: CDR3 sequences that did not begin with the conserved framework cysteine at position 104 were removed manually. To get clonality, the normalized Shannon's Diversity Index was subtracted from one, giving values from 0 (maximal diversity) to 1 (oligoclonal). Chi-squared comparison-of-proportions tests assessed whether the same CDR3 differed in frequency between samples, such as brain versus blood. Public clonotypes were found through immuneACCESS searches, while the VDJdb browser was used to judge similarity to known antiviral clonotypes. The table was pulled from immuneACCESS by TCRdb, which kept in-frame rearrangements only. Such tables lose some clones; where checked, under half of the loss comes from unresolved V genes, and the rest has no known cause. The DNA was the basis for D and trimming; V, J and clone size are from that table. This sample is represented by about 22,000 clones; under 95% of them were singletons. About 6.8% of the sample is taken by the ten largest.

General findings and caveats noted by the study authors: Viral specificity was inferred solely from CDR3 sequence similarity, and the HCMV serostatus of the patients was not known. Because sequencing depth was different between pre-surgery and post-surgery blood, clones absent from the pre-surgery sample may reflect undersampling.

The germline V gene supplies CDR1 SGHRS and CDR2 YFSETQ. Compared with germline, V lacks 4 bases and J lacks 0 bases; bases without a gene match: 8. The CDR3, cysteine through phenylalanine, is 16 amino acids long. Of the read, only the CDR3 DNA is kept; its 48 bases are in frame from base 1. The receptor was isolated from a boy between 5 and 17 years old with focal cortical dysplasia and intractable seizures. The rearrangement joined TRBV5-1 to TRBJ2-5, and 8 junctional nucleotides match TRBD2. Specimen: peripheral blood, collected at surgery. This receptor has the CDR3 CASSAQAGEYQETQYF. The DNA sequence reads TGCGCCAGCAGCGCCCAAGCGGGAGAGTACCAAGAGACCCAGTACTTC.